This T cell receptor beta chain was identified during a study of blood T cells in healthy people across ages. Points from the study as a whole: Unsorted PBMC material precluded a definitive naive versus antigen-experienced comparison.

Primed by a sample-barcoded 5' primer and a J-beta primer mix, a second PCR proceeded for about 7 to 12 cycles. MiXCR, run by TCRdb on the 5' RACE reads, gives a single entry per CDR3 protein. The repertoire has just over 800,000 distinct CDR3 sequences, around 62% of them found once; the top ten carry 25% to 35%. This clonotype appeared once. What it binds is unknown. Peripheral blood, around 10 milliliters per donor, was collected. Samples had at least 6 million PBMCs isolated from them. The TCR was taken from a man aged 30-40 years in good health. The sequenced material came from blood.

CDR3 in amino acids: CASSLDPGAAGNSPLHF. In DNA, the CDR3 is TGTGCCAGCAGCTTAGATCCGGGGGCGGCTGGTAATTCACCCCTCCACTTT. The rearrangement uses TRBV7-2 and TRBJ1-6; perhaps TRBD1 as D (6 bases). The ends were cut back, 1 base at V and 6 bases at J, with 16 bases in the middle. The CDR3 runs to 17 residues. The V gene's germline CDR1 is SGHTA and CDR2 FQGNSA.